This T cell receptor beta chain was obtained from a study of blood T cells in healthy people across ages. Through a sample-barcoded 5' primer and a J-beta primer mix, a second PCR was run for 7 to 11 cycles. TCRdb independently ran MiXCR on the 5' RACE reads; one entry per CDR3 protein. The table lists about 800,000 distinct CDR3 sequences, nearly 60% of them singletons, with about 20% in the top ten. This CDR3 has 15 residues. The V end was cut by 4 bases, the J end by 7 bases, with 19 bases between. Germline values: CDR1 MGHDK, CDR2 SYGVNS. What was sequenced was blood. This sequence originates from a man aged 25 to 45 in good health. This chain links TRBV25-1 with TRBJ1-2; D is unresolved. CDR3 bases: TGTGCCAGCAGTGGACCTACGGTGAGGGTCTCTGGCTACACCTTC. This encodes CASSGPTVRVSGYTF.